The 24 T cell receptor beta chains given below trace back to one sample, sequenced in a study of cytomegalovirus exposure and HLA in healthy donors. Amplification used 60 Vbeta primers and 13 Jbeta primers. TCRdb's copy holds only in-frame clones and misses some; the assay was immunoSEQ multiplex PCR. The top ten hold approximately 23% of the sample, which has some 110,000 clones, around 83% seen once. The sample taken for sequencing was PBMCs. The receptors derive from a man aged 30-40 years in good health and CMV-seropositive.

This clone was seen once. This chain links TRBV13 with TRBJ1-2, with D possibly matching TRBD1 (6 bases). The CDR3 covers 13 residues. With 5 bases removed from V and 2 bases from J, the gap between germline ends came to 9 bases. Germline lookup yields CDR1 PRHDT and CDR2 FYEKMQ (reference sequence). The CDR3 DNA follows: TGTGCCAGCAGCCGCGGACAGAACTATGGCTACACCTTC. Translating it yields CASSRGQNYGYTF.

This chain links TRBV19 with TRBJ2-2, with D perhaps matching TRBD2 (6 bases). This CDR3 contains 13 residues. CDR1 LNHDA and CDR2 SQIVND come from the germline V gene (reference sequence). Trimming took 10 bases from V and 7 from J, leaving 16 bases between them. The CDR3 protein is CATDRRDGGELFF. In DNA, the CDR3 is TGTGCCACTGACCGGAGGGACGGCGGGGAGCTGTTTTTT.

V is TRBV27 and J is TRBJ2-3; TRBD2 matches at 7 bases. The germline CDR1 and CDR2 sequences are MNHEY and SMNVEV (reference sequence). J gave up 3 bases and V 2 bases, and 5 bases lay outside the gene matches. The length of the CDR3 is 15 residues. This CDR3 reads CASSLGTSETDTQYF. CDR3 coding DNA: TGTGCCAGCAGTTTAGGTACTAGCGAGACAGATACGCAGTATTTT.

A single count supports this clone. The chain recombines TRBV19 with TRBJ2-1, with 13 bases that match TRBD2. J gave up 2 bases and V 5 bases, and 6 bases lay outside the gene matches. The CDR3 totals 17 residues. Germline V gives CDR1 LNHDA, CDR2 SQIVND (reference sequence). The CDR3 DNA sequence: TGTGCCAGTAGTCCCCCGGGACTAGCGGGACCCTACAATGAGCAGTTCTTC. Its protein product is CASSPPGLAGPYNEQFF.

The chain employs TRBV28 and TRBJ1-6, with a weak D call TRBD1 (6 bases). V dropped 2 bases and J dropped 8 bases, with 13 bases sitting between them. The CDR3 totals 15 residues. Looked up from germline, CDR1 is MDHEN and CDR2 is SYDVKM. The chain's CDR3 is CASSLATGFHSPLHF. The CDR3 DNA is TGTGCCAGCAGTTTAGCCACAGGGTTCCATTCACCCCTCCACTTT.

The chain uses TRBV7-9 and TRBJ1-1, with D perhaps matching TRBD1 (6 bases). This CDR3 region has 14 residues. Trimming shortened V by 5 bases and J by 1 base, and 11 bases separated the two germline ends. Germline V gene lookup returns CDR1 SEHNR and CDR2 FQNEAQ (reference sequence). The CDR3 here is CASSGYRENTEAFF. The CDR3 DNA is TGTGCCAGCAGCGGATACAGGGAGAACACTGAAGCTTTCTTT.

The rearrangement joins TRBV27 to TRBJ1-5; 11 bases line up with TRBD1. Trimming cost V 6 bases and J 4 bases; bases outside gene matches: 8. Looked up from germline, CDR1 is MNHEY and CDR2 is SMNVEV (reference sequence). This CDR3 region has 16 residues. The chain's CDR3 is CASSRGQGAGNQPQHF. The CDR3 DNA reads as TGTGCCAGCAGCCGAGGACAGGGGGCTGGGAATCAGCCCCAGCATTTT.

This rearrangement joins TRBV9 to TRBJ1-2, with D possibly TRBD1 on 6 matching bases. The CDR3 has 16 residues. V was shortened by 4 bases and J by 4 bases, with 20 bases between the two germline ends. The germline gives CDR1 SGDLS, CDR2 YYNGEE. The CDR3, as DNA: TGTGCCAGCAGCACATATAGACAGGCTGAGCTCTATGGCTACACCTTC. Translating gives CASSTYRQAELYGYTF.

The V and J genes are TRBV7-2 and TRBJ2-3; perhaps TRBD2 as D (6 bases). The length of the CDR3 is 15 residues. V lost 0 bases to trimming and J lost 2 bases, with 9 bases between them. Germline-derived CDR1 and CDR2 are SGHTA and FQGNSA. Here the CDR3 reads CASSLAGGPTDTQYF. The CDR3 DNA reads as TGTGCCAGCAGCTTAGCGGGGGGACCCACAGATACGCAGTATTTT.

Of note for this clone: One end of the junction varies from germline; a read error may be responsible. The same CDR3 arises from other DNA sequences in this sample as well. The chain uses TRBV7-8 and TRBJ1-2; D is uncertain. CDR1 and CDR2 (germline): SGHVS, FQNEAQ. The CDR3 is 13 residues long. The DNA for the CDR3 is TGTGCCAGCAGCTTAGCGCGTAACTATGGCTACACTTTC. It encodes CASSLARNYGYTF.

The chain employs TRBV10-3 and TRBJ1-2; TRBD1 might be the D (5 bases). The CDR3 has 14 residues. CDR1 is ENHRY, CDR2 SYGVKD, per germline. V lost 3 bases and J 7 bases, leaving 15 bases between the germline ends. CDR3 coding DNA: TGTGCCATCAGTGATGTCCAGGGAAAATCTGGCTACACCTTC. This translates into CAISDVQGKSGYTF.

The chain is built from TRBV18 and TRBJ1-1; 8 bases map to TRBD1. V trimming: 5 bases; J trimming: 1 base; junction bases outside the gene matches: 3. CDR3 size: 14 residues. Germline V CDR1 and CDR2: KGHSH, LQKENI. The CDR3 DNA sequence: TGTGCCAGCTCAAAGACAGGGGAGAACACTGAAGCTTTCTTT. This translates into CASSKTGENTEAFF.

The rearrangement links TRBV5-1 to TRBJ2-3; no firm D call. This CDR3 has 15 residues. The V end was cut by 0 bases, the J end by 0 bases, with 8 bases between. Germline CDR1 and CDR2: SGHRS and YFSETQ. The CDR3 DNA sequence: TGCGCCAGCAGCTTGGTCCAGGCTAGCACAGATACGCAGTATTTT. This translates into CASSLVQASTDTQYF.

This sequence joins TRBV29-1 and TRBJ2-1, with 14 bases fitting TRBD2. The CDR3 length is 16 residues. Germline CDR1 reads SQVTM; CDR2 reads ANQGSEA. Losses at the gene ends were 5 bases for V and 2 bases for J; bases not matched to a gene: 5. CDR3 bases: TGCAGCGTTTCCGGGACTAGCGGGAGTGCCTACAATGAGCAGTTCTTC. Translation: CSVSGTSGSAYNEQFF.

J is TRBJ2-2 and V is TRBV6-1; unclear D gene. Per germline, CDR1 MNHNS and CDR2 SASEGT. The CDR3 spans 14 residues. V lost 7 bases to trimming and J lost 2 bases, with 11 bases between them. CDR3: CASKYTPNTGELFF. The CDR3 DNA reads as TGTGCCAGCAAATACACGCCTAACACCGGGGAGCTGTTTTTT.

This clone was seen just once. The J gene is TRBJ2-3, the V gene TRBV7-8; D is perhaps TRBD2 (6 bases). CDR1 and CDR2 (germline): SGHVS, FQNEAQ. Trimming left V 5 bases short and J 3 bases short, with 18 bases between. The CDR3 has 16 amino acids. The CDR3 DNA follows: TGTGCCAGCAGCCCCCCCGCGGGGTCGGGGACAGATACGCAGTATTTT. This codes for CASSPPAGSGTDTQYF.

The genes are TRBV11-2 and TRBJ1-3; D not resolved. Trimming stripped 3 bases from V and 8 bases from J, with 11 bases between. CDR1 and CDR2 from the germline V gene are SGHAT and FQNNGV. This CDR3 is 13 amino acids long. CDR3 loop: CASSFETLDTIYF. In DNA, the CDR3 is TGTGCCAGCAGCTTCGAAACTCTGGACACCATATATTTT.

The rearrangement links TRBV15 to TRBJ1-3, with unresolved D. The CDR3 runs to 15 residues. Germline CDR1 reads LNHNV; CDR2 reads YYDKDF (reference sequence). Trimming cost V 3 bases and J 4 bases, with 13 bases left between them. The CDR3 DNA follows: TGTGCCACCAGCAGGAGTGACACACAGGGAAACACCATATATTTT. Amino acid sequence: CATSRSDTQGNTIYF.

The V call is TRBV6-5, the J call TRBJ2-7, with a weak D call TRBD1 (6 bases). The germline gives CDR1 MNHEY, CDR2 SVGAGI. V lost 7 bases and J 5 bases, leaving 18 bases between the germline ends. The CDR3 loop spans 14 amino acids. The CDR3 protein is CASNNRVIGDEQYF. The CDR3 DNA is TGTGCCAGCAATAACAGGGTAATAGGCGACGAGCAGTACTTC.

The chain combines TRBV14 with TRBJ1-4; D remains ambiguous. This CDR3 region has 12 residues. V was cut by 1 base and J by 8 bases, with 5 bases left in between. The germline gives CDR1 SGHDN, CDR2 FVKESK. DNA for the CDR3: TGTGCCAGCAGCCAAGTCTCCGAAAAACTGTTTTTT. It codes for CASSQVSEKLFF.

With regard to this clone: Other DNA sequences in this specimen translate into the identical CDR3. This rearrangement joins TRBV6-5 to TRBJ2-7, with D perhaps matching TRBD2 (6 bases). This CDR3 comprises 10 residues. Germline V lookup: CDR1 MNHEY, CDR2 SVGAGI. CDR3 protein: CARREVQRDV. The CDR3 region has the DNA TGTGCCAGAAGAGAAGTCCAGCGGGACGTC.

The chain is built from TRBV7-9 and TRBJ1-2; no definite D call. The V and J ends lost 5 bases and 8 bases respectively, with 15 bases between them. Germline V gives CDR1 SEHNR, CDR2 FQNEAQ (reference sequence). The CDR3 has 13 amino acids. The chain's CDR3 is CASSPSEGGGYTF. CDR3 nucleotides: TGTGCCAGCAGCCCGTCGGAGGGCGGCGGCTACACCTTC.

This chain links TRBV28 with TRBJ1-6, with 8 nucleotides matching TRBD1. J gave up 3 bases and V 8 bases, and 6 bases lay outside the gene matches. This CDR3 comprises 15 residues. Germline loops: CDR1 MDHEN, CDR2 SYDVKM. The CDR3 spells CASGRTGFYNSPLHF. CDR3 DNA sequence: TGTGCCAGCGGTCGGACAGGGTTCTATAATTCACCCCTCCACTTT.

The table lists this clone with a few counts. The chain carries TRBV29-1 and TRBJ2-7; weak D call: TRBD1 (6 bases). Deletions cut 4 bases from V and 5 bases from J, with 9 bases between. In germline, CDR1 is SQVTM, CDR2 ANQGSEA. This CDR3 has 11 residues. The CDR3, as DNA: TGCAGCGTTGGGGCAGGGGACGAGCAGTACTTC. Translated, it gives CSVGAGDEQYF.